This TCR beta chain was recovered during a study of Ad26.COV2.S vaccination and SARS-CoV-2 variants. Study conclusions and caveats: Breadth measured for non-spike TCRs was similar across vaccine and placebo recipients.

The data were produced by immunoSEQ multiplex PCR, yet TCRdb's version contains in-frame clones alone and is incomplete. The sample lists about 430,000 clones, 90% occurring once. Trimming took 0 bases from V and 1 from J, leaving 13 bases between them. This CDR3 is built from 16 residues. From germline, CDR1 is SGHKS and CDR2 YYEKEE (reference sequence). This clone was seen a single time. Its antigen is unidentified. Described treatment: about 20 received Ad26.COV2.S at low or high dose, single or two shots; several received placebo; per-sample allocation not given. Vaccine and placebo recipients were sampled on day 63 after the first injection.

The sequencing used peripheral blood, collected in a trial of Ad26.COV2.S vaccine versus placebo. The chain has TRBV5-5 and TRBJ2-5, with D uncertain. This sequence was found in a person between 18 and 65 years old who received the Ad26.COV2.S COVID-19 vaccine or a placebo. The CDR3 loop is CASSLAGFSLQETQYF. CDR3 nucleotides: TGTGCCAGCAGCTTGGCGGGCTTCTCGCTCCAAGAGACCCAGTACTTC. The full variable domain, in which reference TRBV5-5 and TRBJ2-5 provide the parts outside the CDR3, is DAGVTQSPTHLIKTRGQQVTLRCSPISGHKSVSWYQQVLGQGPQFIFQYYEKEERGRGNFPDRFSARQFPNYSSELNVNALLLGDSALYLCASSLAGFSLQETQYFGPGTRLLVL.